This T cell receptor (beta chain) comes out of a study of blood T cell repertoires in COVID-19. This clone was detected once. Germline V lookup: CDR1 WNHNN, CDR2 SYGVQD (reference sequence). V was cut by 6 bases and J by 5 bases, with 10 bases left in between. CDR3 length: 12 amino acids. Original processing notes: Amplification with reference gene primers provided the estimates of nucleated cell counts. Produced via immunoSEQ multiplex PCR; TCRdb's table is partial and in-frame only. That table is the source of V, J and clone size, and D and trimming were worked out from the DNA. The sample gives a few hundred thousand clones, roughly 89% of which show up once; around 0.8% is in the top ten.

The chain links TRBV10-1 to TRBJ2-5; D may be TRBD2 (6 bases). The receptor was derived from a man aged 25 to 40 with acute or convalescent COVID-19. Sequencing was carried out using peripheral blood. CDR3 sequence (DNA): TGCGCCAGCAGCGGGAGCGGCGAGACCCAGTACTTC. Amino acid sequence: CASSGSGETQYF.